This paragraph covers one T cell receptor beta chain sequence. What it recognizes is unknown. The read halts 3 residues ahead of the CDR3 end, with the missing end drawn from the germline J gene. MY09/MY11 PCR detected cervical HPV DNA; dot-blot assigned genotypes. TCRdb's copy holds only in-frame clones and misses some; the assay was immunoSEQ multiplex PCR. The ten top clones account for 5% to 8.5%, within a sample of 20,000 to 30,000 clones. This CDR3 region has 13 residues. Looked up from germline, CDR1 is SNHLY and CDR2 is FYNNEI. The J segment lost 6 bases and the V segment lost 7 bases, leaving 5 bases of the junction unmatched. This sample is drawn from a study of T cells in women clearing cervical HPV infection. Whole-study context: Case blood drawn at lesion detection; control blood after infection cleared. HLA type could not be excluded as a confounder. The study's findings and limits: CIN3+ cases had significantly higher TCR richness than controls; evenness did not differ.

V gene TRBV2 combines with J gene TRBJ2-1, with 8 nucleotides matching TRBD1. This receptor was identified in a woman aged 18 to 75 with a cervical HPV16 infection that either progressed to CIN3+ or cleared (not recorded which). The specimen was blood buffy coat. Here the CDR3 reads CASTSDRVNEQFF. The covered CDR3 bases are TGTGCCAGCACCTCGGACAGGGTCAATGAG.